By share of the sample, the clone carrying this T cell receptor beta chain is medium-sized (0.01 to 0.1%). Its matching antigen is unknown. Using about 15 ng of total RNA, TCR libraries were made with the QIAseq Immune Repertoire TCR panel. TCRdb re-derived calls from the reads in MiXCR, one entry per CDR3 protein. The sample includes approximately 1,500 distinct CDR3 sequences, 9.4% of them seen just once. Germline values: CDR1 DFQATT, CDR2 SNEGSKA (reference sequence). The CDR3 has 15 amino acids. Trimming removed 3 bases from V and 3 bases from J, with 15 bases in between. Four subsets defined by PD-1 and/or TIGIT were sorted from live CD3+CD8+TCRalphabeta+ cells. The data stem from a study of circulating CD8 cells and anti-PD-1 response in melanoma. Study information: Non-responders showed stable or progressive disease; responders showed complete or partial response. General study findings and limits: Published repertoire comparisons used only baseline and M1 samples. Peptide assays on expanded sorted subsets replaced tumor-based reactivity testing.

J is TRBJ2-1 and V is TRBV20-1, with D perhaps being TRBD1 or TRBD2 (5 bases each). Sequences were derived from CD8+ T cells from PBMCs, sampled at baseline or after one month of anti-PD-1 therapy (not recorded which). This TCR came from a human donor with melanoma. CDR3 nucleotide sequence: TGCAGTGCTAGGGGACCCAGGATGGGCTACAATGAGCAGTTCTTC. It encodes CSARGPRMGYNEQFF.